This section outlines one TCR beta chain sequence together with its context. Donors were grouped by their self-reported clinical history. Assay used: immunoSEQ multiplex PCR; TCRdb lists only in-frame clones, some missing. The sample holds some 220,000 clones, around 91% seen once. These data originate in a study of blood T cell repertoires in COVID-19. Trimming cost V 4 bases and J 4 bases, with 13 bases left between them. Germline values: CDR1 ENHRY, CDR2 SYGVKD. The CDR3 has 14 amino acids. The specimen sequenced was PBMCs or T cells enriched from blood (not recorded which). The chain uses TRBV10-3 and TRBJ1-1, with TRBD1 as a possible D gene (5 bases). This sequence originates from a woman aged 18-29 years in a cohort exposed to, infected with or recovered from COVID-19 (not recorded which). CDR3 residues: CAISGNQGATEAFF. The CDR3 DNA reads TGTGCCATCAGTGGGAATCAGGGCGCCACTGAAGCTTTCTTT.